This entry lists 23 T cell receptor beta chains sequenced from one sample in a study of OX40 agonist ivuxolimab in advanced cancers. Here immunoSEQ multiplex PCR was the method, and the copy in TCRdb shows in-frame clones only, minus some. The sample has approximately 44,000 clones, around 93% seen once. The starting material was CD4+ or CD8+ T cells sorted from blood, obtained in a trial of the OX40 agonist ivuxolimab. The receptors were gathered from an adult with an advanced solid tumor such as melanoma, head and neck, liver or kidney cancer.

This rearrangement joins TRBV5-8 to TRBJ2-5; 11 bases line up with TRBD1. Per the germline V gene, CDR1 is SGHTS and CDR2 is YDEGEE. The CDR3 loop spans 16 amino acids. With V trimmed by 2 bases and J by 5 bases, 8 bases remained unmatched. CDR3: CASSFGQGALGETQYF. The CDR3 coding sequence is TGTGCCAGCAGCTTCGGACAGGGGGCTCTAGGGGAGACCCAGTACTTC.

The chain uses TRBV27 and TRBJ2-7; TRBD1 aligns across 8 bases. This CDR3 spans 13 amino acids. Germline CDR1 MNHEY, CDR2 SMNVEV (reference sequence). The junction had 3 bases not matched to a gene; V was cut back by 2 bases and J by 6 bases. The CDR3 sequence is CASSLRQGSEQYF. CDR3 DNA sequence: TGTGCCAGCAGTTTAAGACAGGGGTCCGAGCAGTACTTC.

The chain is built from TRBV19 and TRBJ2-1, with TRBD1 identical over 9 bases. The junction had 2 bases not matched to a gene; V was cut back by 3 bases and J by 2 bases. This CDR3 comprises 15 residues. Germline V gene data show CDR1 as LNHDA and CDR2 as SQIVND (reference sequence). The CDR3 protein is CASSIGTGPYNEQFF. DNA of the CDR3: TGTGCCAGTAGTATCGGGACAGGGCCCTACAATGAGCAGTTCTTC.

The chain employs TRBV28 and TRBJ1-5; TRBD1 is a possible D gene (5 bases). The CDR3 runs to 14 residues. Trimming took off 5 bases at V and 2 bases at J, with 10 bases between the two ends. Germline V CDR1 and CDR2: MDHEN, SYDVKM. CDR3 in DNA: TGTGCCAGCAGTCATATCAGGGGCAATCAGCCCCAGCATTTT. Amino acids: CASSHIRGNQPQHF.

The chain uses TRBV9 and TRBJ2-3; D is unclear. The CDR3 has 15 amino acids. V was shortened by 0 bases and J by 2 bases, with 10 bases between the two germline ends. Germline V gene lookup returns CDR1 SGDLS and CDR2 YYNGEE. CDR3 protein: CASSVADHSTDTQYF. CDR3 DNA: TGTGCCAGCAGCGTAGCCGACCACTCCACAGATACGCAGTATTTT. The full variable domain, completed using reference TRBV9 and TRBJ2-3, is DSGVTQTPKHLITATGQRVTLRCSPRSGDLSVYWYQQSLDQGLQFLIQYYNGEERAKGNILERFSAQQFPDLHSELNLSSLELGDSALYFCASSVADHSTDTQYFGPGTRLTVL.

This rearrangement joins TRBV5-6 to TRBJ1-1, with TRBD1 matching over 9 bases. This CDR3 has 15 amino acids. V was pared by 1 base and J by 5 bases, with 6 bases of the junction left unmatched. Looked up from germline, CDR1 is SGHDT and CDR2 is YYEEEE. CDR3 sequence reads: CASSLTGGWKTEAFF. CDR3 in DNA: TGTGCCAGCAGCTTGACAGGGGGCTGGAAGACTGAAGCTTTCTTT.

This clone has at least ten counts. This chain joins TRBV5-4 and TRBJ2-5, with TRBD1 matching 9 bases. CDR3 size: 16 residues. Unmatched junction bases numbered 8, after V lost 5 bases and J lost 0 bases. Germline V gene sequence: CDR1 SGHNT, CDR2 YYREEE (reference sequence). The CDR3, as DNA: TGTGCCAGCAGTCATACAGGGGGCGTTGACCAAGAGACCCAGTACTTC. Protein product: CASSHTGGVDQETQYF.

V is TRBV19 and J is TRBJ1-4, with a tentative D call TRBD1 (6 bases). Germline CDR1 reads LNHDA; CDR2 reads SQIVND (reference sequence). This CDR3 contains 16 residues. V was cut by 6 bases and J by 2 bases, with 16 bases left in between. The chain's CDR3 is CASSRPRTATNEKLFF. CDR3 nucleotide sequence: TGTGCCAGTAGCCGTCCGCGGACAGCTACTAATGAAAAACTGTTTTTT.

This clone qualifies as medium-sized (0.01 to 0.1%). V and J are TRBV11-2 and TRBJ1-2; D unresolved. The CDR3 has 11 residues. Germline V gene lookup returns CDR1 SGHAT and CDR2 FQNNGV. Trimming removed 5 bases at V and 3 bases at J, with 4 bases between. CDR3 protein: CASSLYYGYTF. CDR3 DNA sequence: TGTGCCAGCAGCCTATACTATGGCTACACCTTC.

The rearrangement uses TRBV19 and TRBJ2-7, with D unclear. The germline CDR1 and CDR2 sequences are LNHDA and SQIVND (reference sequence). This CDR3 is 13 amino acids long. V dropped 6 bases and J dropped 3 bases, with 12 bases sitting between them. The CDR3 sequence: CASRPRDFYEQYF. The DNA of the CDR3 is TGTGCCAGTAGGCCTAGAGACTTCTACGAGCAGTACTTC.

The chain employs TRBV29-1 and TRBJ2-1, with TRBD1 matching over 11 bases. Germline CDR1 reads SQVTM; CDR2 reads ANQGSEA. V was clipped by 7 bases and J by 5 bases; unmatched bases: 4. This CDR3 is built from 13 residues. This CDR3 reads CSALDRGHNEQFF. DNA of the CDR3: TGCAGCGCCCTGGACAGGGGGCACAATGAGCAGTTCTTC.

The chain has TRBV5-1 and TRBJ1-1; the D gene is possibly TRBD1 (5 bases). CDR1 SGHRS and CDR2 YFSETQ come from the germline V gene. V gave up 4 bases and J gave up 4 bases, with 11 bases separating them. There are 13 residues in the CDR3. The CDR3 reads CASSQLGGTEAFF. The CDR3 DNA follows: TGCGCCAGCAGCCAACTTGGGGGCACTGAAGCTTTCTTT. Filled out from reference TRBV5-1 and TRBJ1-1, the complete variable domain reads KAGVTQTPRYLIKTRGQQVTLSCSPISGHRSVSWYQQTPGQGLQFLFEYFSETQRNKGNFPGRFSGRQFSNSRSEMNVSTLELGDSALYLCASSQLGGTEAFFGQGTRLTVV.

The chain carries TRBV9 and TRBJ1-1; 7 nucleotides match TRBD1. Germline CDR1 reads SGDLS; CDR2 reads YYNGEE. The J segment lost 11 bases and the V segment lost 4 bases, leaving 8 bases of the junction unmatched. CDR3 length: 12 amino acids. The CDR3, as DNA: TGTGCCAGCAGCCAGACAGGGACTGGGGCTTTCTTT. It is translated as CASSQTGTGAFF.

The chain links TRBV10-2 to TRBJ2-5, with D uncertain. Germline V gives CDR1 WSHSY, CDR2 SAAADI. Trimming removed 2 bases from V and 5 bases from J, with 15 bases in between. The CDR3 has 15 residues. The CDR3 sequence is CASSEPTSRRETQYF. The CDR3 nucleotides read TGCGCCAGCAGTGAGCCGACCTCGAGGCGGGAGACCCAGTACTTC.

The chain uses TRBV18 and TRBJ2-1; D is unresolved. Deletions cut 0 bases from V and 5 bases from J, with 5 bases between. The CDR3 extends over 13 amino acids. Germline V gene lookup returns CDR1 KGHSH and CDR2 LQKENI. CDR3 sequence: CASSPPTDNEQFF. The DNA for the CDR3 is TGTGCCAGCTCACCACCGACGGACAATGAGCAGTTCTTC.

CDR3 DNA: TGTGCCAGCAGCTTCGGGAGCTCTGGAAACACCATATATTTT. Amino acids: CASSFGSSGNTIYF. This chain joins TRBV9 and TRBJ1-3; D is unresolved. The CDR3 covers 14 residues. Germline lookup yields CDR1 SGDLS and CDR2 YYNGEE. The germline V and J ends were trimmed by 4 bases and 0 bases, with 8 bases remaining between them.

The chain joins TRBV2 to TRBJ2-5; D perhaps matches TRBD2 (7 bases). CDR1 is SNHLY, CDR2 FYNNEI, per germline. V was shortened by 6 bases and J by 3 bases, with 14 bases between the two germline ends. This CDR3 region has 14 residues. The CDR3 nucleotides are TGTGCCAGCAGGAAAGGGGGGGCGGAAGAGACCCAGTACTTC. Its protein product is CASRKGGAEETQYF.

The genes are TRBV14 and TRBJ1-2; D is possibly TRBD1 (5 bases). Per germline, CDR1 SGHDN and CDR2 FVKESK. The CDR3 sequence is 14 residues long. V was cut by 1 base and J by 6 bases, with 12 bases left in between. The CDR3 region is CASSQVNKGNGYTF. The CDR3 DNA reads as TGTGCCAGCAGCCAAGTTAATAAGGGGAATGGCTACACCTTC.

The chain couples TRBV4-1 to TRBJ1-1, with D maybe TRBD1 (6 bases). CDR1 is MGHRA and CDR2 is YSYEKL in the germline V gene. V was shortened by 1 base and J by 0 bases, with 9 bases between the two germline ends. The CDR3 has 15 amino acids. The CDR3, as DNA: TGCGCCAGCAGCCAAGTGACAGGACTGAACACTGAAGCTTTCTTT. It encodes CASSQVTGLNTEAFF.

In this sample, this clone turned up once. CDR3 sequence reads: CASSQDGGRGEPQHF. Written as DNA, the CDR3 is TGCGCCAGCAGCCAAGATGGGGGGCGGGGGGAGCCCCAGCATTTT. The chain has TRBV4-1 and TRBJ1-5, with D possibly TRBD1 on 6 matching bases. The CDR3 consists of 15 residues. Trimming took off 0 bases at V and 8 bases at J, with 14 bases between the two ends. The germline V gene encodes CDR1 MGHRA and CDR2 YSYEKL.

The gene calls are TRBV6-5 and TRBJ1-4; D is ambiguous. CDR1 and CDR2 (germline): MNHEY, SVGAGI. V was shortened by 6 bases and J by 16 bases, with 15 bases between the two germline ends. The CDR3 has 11 amino acids. The CDR3 DNA reads as TGTGCCAGCAGGCTCGGCCCAGAGGAGTTTTTT. This translates into CASRLGPEEFF.

The chain has TRBV28 and TRBJ2-7; 7 nucleotides match TRBD1. The CDR3 has 14 amino acids. V trimming: 5 bases; J trimming: 4 bases; junction bases outside the gene matches: 8. Germline V CDR1 and CDR2: MDHEN, SYDVKM. The CDR3 coding sequence is TGTGCCAGCAGTGAATGGCAGGGGGAGTACGAGCAGTACTTC. As protein: CASSEWQGEYEQYF.

V and J are TRBV2 and TRBJ2-2; 7 positions agree with TRBD1. The trim removed 7 bases at V and 6 bases at J, leaving 2 bases unmatched. The CDR3 is 12 residues long. The germline V gene encodes CDR1 SNHLY and CDR2 FYNNEI. CDR3 amino acids: CASNRGPGELFF. The CDR3 nucleotides read TGTGCCAGCAACAGGGGACCCGGGGAGCTGTTTTTT.